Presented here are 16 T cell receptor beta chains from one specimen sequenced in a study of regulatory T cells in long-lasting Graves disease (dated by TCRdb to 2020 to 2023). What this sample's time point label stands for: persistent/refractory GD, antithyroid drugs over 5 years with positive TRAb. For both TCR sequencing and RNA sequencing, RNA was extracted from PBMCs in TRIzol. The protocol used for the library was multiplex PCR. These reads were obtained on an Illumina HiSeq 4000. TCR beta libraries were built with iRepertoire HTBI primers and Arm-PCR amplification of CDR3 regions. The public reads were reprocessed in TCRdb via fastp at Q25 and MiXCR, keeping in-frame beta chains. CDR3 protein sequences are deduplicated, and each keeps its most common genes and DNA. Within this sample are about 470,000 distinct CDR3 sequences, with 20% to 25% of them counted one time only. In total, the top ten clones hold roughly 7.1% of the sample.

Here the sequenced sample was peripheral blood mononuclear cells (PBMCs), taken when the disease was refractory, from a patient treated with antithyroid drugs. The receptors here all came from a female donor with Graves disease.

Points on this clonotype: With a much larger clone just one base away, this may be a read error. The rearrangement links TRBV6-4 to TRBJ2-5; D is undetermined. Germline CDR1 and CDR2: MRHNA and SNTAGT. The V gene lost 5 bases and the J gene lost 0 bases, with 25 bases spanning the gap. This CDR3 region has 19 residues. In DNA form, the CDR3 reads TGTGCCAGCAGTTACCCGACTCTACTACAAAGGGCGGACCAAGAGACCCAGTACTTC. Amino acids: CASSYPTLLQRADQETQYF.

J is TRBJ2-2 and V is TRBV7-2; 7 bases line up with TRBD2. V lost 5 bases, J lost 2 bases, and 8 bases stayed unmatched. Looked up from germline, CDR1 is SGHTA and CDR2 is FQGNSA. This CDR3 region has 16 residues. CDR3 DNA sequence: TGTGCCAGCAGCCGAGCGGCTAGCGGAAACACCGGGGAGCTGTTTTTT. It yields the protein CASSRAASGNTGELFF.

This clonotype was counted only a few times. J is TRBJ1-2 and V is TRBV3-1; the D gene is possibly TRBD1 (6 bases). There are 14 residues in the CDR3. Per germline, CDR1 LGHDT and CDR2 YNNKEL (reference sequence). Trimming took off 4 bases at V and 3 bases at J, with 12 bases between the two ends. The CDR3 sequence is CASSPGGPYYGYTF. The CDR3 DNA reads TGTGCCAGCAGCCCCGGGGGGCCATACTATGGCTACACCTTC.

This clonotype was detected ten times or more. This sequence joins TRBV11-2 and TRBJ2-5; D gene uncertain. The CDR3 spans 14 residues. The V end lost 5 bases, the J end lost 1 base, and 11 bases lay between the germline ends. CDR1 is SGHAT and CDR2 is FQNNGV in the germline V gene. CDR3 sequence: CASSTPGFQETQYF. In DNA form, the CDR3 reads TGTGCCAGCAGCACCCCAGGCTTCCAAGAGACCCAGTACTTC. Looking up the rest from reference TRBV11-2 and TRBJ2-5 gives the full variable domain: EAGVAQSPRYKIIEKRQSVAFWCNPISGHATLYWYQQILGQGPKLLIQFQNNGVVDDSQLPKDRFSAERLKGVDSTLKIQPAKLEDSAVYLCASSTPGFQETQYFGPGTRLLVL.

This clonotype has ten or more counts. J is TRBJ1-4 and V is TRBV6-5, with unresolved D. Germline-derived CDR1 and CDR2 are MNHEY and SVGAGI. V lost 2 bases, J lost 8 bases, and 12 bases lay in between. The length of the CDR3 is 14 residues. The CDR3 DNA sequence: TGTGCCAGCAGTTACAGAGGTGGCGTCGAAAAACTGTTTTTT. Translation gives CASSYRGGVEKLFF.

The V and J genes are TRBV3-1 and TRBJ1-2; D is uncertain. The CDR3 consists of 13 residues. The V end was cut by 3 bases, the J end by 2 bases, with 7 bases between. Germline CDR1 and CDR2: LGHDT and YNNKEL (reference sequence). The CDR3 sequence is CASSHLGNYGYTF. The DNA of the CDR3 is TGTGCCAGCAGCCACTTGGGGAACTATGGCTACACCTTC.

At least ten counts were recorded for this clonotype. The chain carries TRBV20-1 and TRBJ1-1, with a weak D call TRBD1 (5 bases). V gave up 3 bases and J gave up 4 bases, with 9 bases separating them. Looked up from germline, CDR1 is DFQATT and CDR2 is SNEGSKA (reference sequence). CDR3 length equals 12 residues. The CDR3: CSARDMSTEAFF. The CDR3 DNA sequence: TGCAGTGCTAGGGACATGAGCACTGAAGCTTTCTTT.

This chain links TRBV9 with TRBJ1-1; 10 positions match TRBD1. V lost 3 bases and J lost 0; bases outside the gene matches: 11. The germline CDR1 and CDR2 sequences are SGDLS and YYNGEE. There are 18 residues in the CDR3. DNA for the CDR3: TGTGCCAGCAGCGCCGACCGGGACAGGGGTGGTTTGAACACTGAAGCTTTCTTT. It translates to CASSADRDRGGLNTEAFF.

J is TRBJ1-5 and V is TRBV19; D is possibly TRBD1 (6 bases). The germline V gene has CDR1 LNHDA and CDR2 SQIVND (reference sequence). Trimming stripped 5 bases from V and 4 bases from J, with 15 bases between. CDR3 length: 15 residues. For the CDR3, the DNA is TGTGCCAGTAGTTGGTGGACAGCACCTAATCAGCCCCAGCATTTT. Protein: CASSWWTAPNQPQHF.

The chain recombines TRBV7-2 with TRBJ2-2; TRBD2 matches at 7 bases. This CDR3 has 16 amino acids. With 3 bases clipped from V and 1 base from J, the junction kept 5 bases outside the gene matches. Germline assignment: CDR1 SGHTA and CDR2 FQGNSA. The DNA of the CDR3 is TGTGCCAGCAGCTTCAAACGGGGGGTGAACACCGGGGAGCTGTTTTTT. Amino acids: CASSFKRGVNTGELFF. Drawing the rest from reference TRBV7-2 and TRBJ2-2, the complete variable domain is GAGVSQSPSNKVTEKGKDVELRCDPISGHTALYWYRQSLGQGLEFLIYFQGNSAPDKSGLPSDRFSAERTGGSVSTLTIQRTQQEDSAVYLCASSFKRGVNTGELFFGEGSRLTVL.

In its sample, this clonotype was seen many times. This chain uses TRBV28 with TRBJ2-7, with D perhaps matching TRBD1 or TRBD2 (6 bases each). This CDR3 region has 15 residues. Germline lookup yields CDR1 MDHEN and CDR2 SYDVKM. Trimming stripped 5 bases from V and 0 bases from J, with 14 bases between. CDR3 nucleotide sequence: TGTGCCAGCAGTGTCTCCAGGGGAGGCTCCTACGAGCAGTACTTC. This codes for CASSVSRGGSYEQYF.

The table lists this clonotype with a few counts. The CDR3 region has the DNA TGTGCCAGCAGCTTAGGGTCCAGGCCGAATGAAAAACTGTTTTTT. It encodes CASSLGSRPNEKLFF. The V and J genes are TRBV5-6 and TRBJ1-4; D is unresolved. Germline CDR1 SGHDT, CDR2 YYEEEE. This CDR3 spans 15 amino acids. V was trimmed by 2 bases and J by 5 bases, leaving 13 bases between them.

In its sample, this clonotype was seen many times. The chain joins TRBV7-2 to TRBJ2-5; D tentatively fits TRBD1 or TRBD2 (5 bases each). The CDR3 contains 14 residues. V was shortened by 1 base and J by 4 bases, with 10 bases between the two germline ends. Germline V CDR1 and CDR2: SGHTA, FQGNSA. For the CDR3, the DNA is TGTGCCAGCAGCTTAGGAGGGGTTAGAGAGACCCAGTACTTC. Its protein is CASSLGGVRETQYF.

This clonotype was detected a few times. The CDR3 sequence: CASSLQGWSAATEAFF. The CDR3 nucleotides are TGTGCCAGCAGCTTACAGGGATGGTCGGCAGCCACTGAAGCTTTCTTT. The rearrangement joins TRBV13 to TRBJ1-1; D is possibly TRBD1 (5 bases). Germline V CDR1 and CDR2: PRHDT, FYEKMQ (reference sequence). V was clipped by 2 bases and J by 4 bases, with 17 bases between them. The CDR3 runs to 16 residues.

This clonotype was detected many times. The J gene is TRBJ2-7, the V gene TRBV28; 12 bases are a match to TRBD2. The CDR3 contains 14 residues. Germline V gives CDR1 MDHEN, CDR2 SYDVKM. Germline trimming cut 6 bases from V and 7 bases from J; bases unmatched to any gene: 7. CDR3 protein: CASRLAGGYGEQYF. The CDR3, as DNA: TGTGCCAGCAGGCTAGCGGGAGGGTATGGAGAGCAGTACTTC. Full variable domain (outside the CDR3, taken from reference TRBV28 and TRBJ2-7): DVKVTQSSRYLVKRTGEKVFLECVQDMDHENMFWYRQDPGLGLRLIYFSYDVKMKEKGDIPEGYSVSREKKERFSLILESASTNQTSMYLCASRLAGGYGEQYFGPGTRLTVT.

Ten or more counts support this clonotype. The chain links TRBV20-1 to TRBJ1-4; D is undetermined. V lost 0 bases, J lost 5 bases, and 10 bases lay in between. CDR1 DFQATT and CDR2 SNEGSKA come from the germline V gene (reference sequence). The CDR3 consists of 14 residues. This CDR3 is CSAREGSDNEKLFF. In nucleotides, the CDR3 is TGCAGTGCTAGAGAAGGGAGCGACAATGAAAAACTGTTTTTT.